Below, 8 T cell receptor beta chains from the same sample are listed, as sequenced in a study of blood T cells in healthy people across ages. A J-beta primer mix and a sample-barcoded 5' primer were used in a second PCR of about 6 to 12 cycles. TCRdb analysed the 5' RACE reads with MiXCR anew, one entry per CDR3 protein. The data show around 800,000 distinct CDR3 sequences, with roughly 44% seen just once and about 19% held by the top ten. The specimen sequenced was blood. These receptor sequences come from a man aged 55 to 70 in good health.

The chain carries TRBV19 and TRBJ2-6, with D unresolved. Trimming left V 0 bases short and J 3 bases short, with 6 bases between. The CDR3 is 15 amino acids. Germline V gives CDR1 LNHDA, CDR2 SQIVND (reference sequence). CDR3 region: CASSIEGGGANVLTF. CDR3 nucleotide sequence: TGTGCCAGTAGTATAGAAGGTGGTGGGGCCAACGTCCTGACTTTC. The full variable domain, completed using reference TRBV19 and TRBJ2-6, is DGGITQSPKYLFRKEGQNVTLSCEQNLNHDAMYWYRQDPGQGLRLIYYSQIVNDFQKGDIAEGYSVSREKKESFPLTVTSAQKNPTAFYLCASSIEGGGANVLTFGAGSRLTVL.

This clonotype was counted a few times. DNA for the CDR3: TGTGCCAGCAGTGAACCATTCACAGATACGCAGTATTTT. Its protein product is CASSEPFTDTQYF. This chain uses TRBV2 with TRBJ2-3; no clear D. Looked up from germline, CDR1 is SNHLY and CDR2 is FYNNEI. Trimming took 2 bases from V and 2 from J, leaving 5 bases between them. This CDR3 is 13 amino acids long.

The chain couples TRBV20-1 to TRBJ2-1; D is ambiguous. From germline, CDR1 is DFQATT and CDR2 SNEGSKA (reference sequence). There are 19 residues in the CDR3. The germline V and J ends were trimmed by 1 base and 0 bases, with 22 bases remaining between them. CDR3 DNA sequence: TGCAGTGCTAGAGGAGTTGGCTCCACCGCCGAAAGCTCCTACAATGAGCAGTTCTTC. Protein: CSARGVGSTAESSYNEQFF.

This clonotype was observed at least ten times. The chain joins TRBV20-1 to TRBJ1-5, with D uncertain. The CDR3 loop spans 14 amino acids. Trimming removed 3 bases at V and 2 bases at J, with 11 bases between. The germline CDR1 and CDR2 sequences are DFQATT and SNEGSKA (reference sequence). As DNA, the CDR3 is TGCAGTGCTAGGGGGAGGGTGGGCAATCAGCCCCAGCATTTT. Its translation is CSARGRVGNQPQHF.

The J gene is TRBJ1-5, the V gene TRBV20-1; TRBD1 aligns across 10 bases. The trim removed 3 bases at V and 5 bases at J, leaving 1 base unmatched. This CDR3 region has 13 residues. Germline CDR1 DFQATT, CDR2 SNEGSKA (reference sequence). The CDR3 sequence: CSARDRGDQPQHF. The CDR3 coding sequence is TGCAGTGCTAGGGACAGGGGGGATCAGCCCCAGCATTTT.

There are a few counts of this clonotype. The rearrangement joins TRBV9 to TRBJ1-1; D is perhaps TRBD1 (6 bases). Trimming pared 0 bases from V and 0 bases from J, leaving 6 bases between. The CDR3 covers 14 residues. Germline V gene lookup returns CDR1 SGDLS and CDR2 YYNGEE. CDR3 DNA: TGTGCCAGCAGCGTAGGGACAGTGAACACTGAAGCTTTCTTT. Its protein product is CASSVGTVNTEAFF. Combining the CDR3 with reference TRBV9 and TRBJ1-1 gives the whole variable domain DSGVTQTPKHLITATGQRVTLRCSPRSGDLSVYWYQQSLDQGLQFLIQYYNGEERAKGNILERFSAQQFPDLHSELNLSSLELGDSALYFCASSVGTVNTEAFFGQGTRLTVV.

CDR3 residues: CASSSRGTGGNEQFF. The CDR3 DNA reads as TGTGCCAGCAGCTCAAGGGGGACTGGGGGGAATGAGCAGTTCTTC. The V gene is TRBV7-2, the J gene TRBJ2-1; D might be TRBD1 or TRBD2, each matching 6 bases. The CDR3 length is 15 residues. Trimming removed 4 bases at V and 7 bases at J, with 17 bases between. Germline V gene lookup returns CDR1 SGHTA and CDR2 FQGNSA.

This clonotype was counted a few times. The chain employs TRBV3-1 and TRBJ1-1; no definite D call. This CDR3 comprises 12 residues. CDR1 is LGHDT, CDR2 YNNKEL, per germline (reference sequence). V lost 5 bases and J lost 6, with 10 bases in between. CDR3: CASSAAGSEAFF. In nucleotides, the CDR3 is TGTGCCAGCAGCGCAGCGGGTTCTGAAGCTTTCTTT.